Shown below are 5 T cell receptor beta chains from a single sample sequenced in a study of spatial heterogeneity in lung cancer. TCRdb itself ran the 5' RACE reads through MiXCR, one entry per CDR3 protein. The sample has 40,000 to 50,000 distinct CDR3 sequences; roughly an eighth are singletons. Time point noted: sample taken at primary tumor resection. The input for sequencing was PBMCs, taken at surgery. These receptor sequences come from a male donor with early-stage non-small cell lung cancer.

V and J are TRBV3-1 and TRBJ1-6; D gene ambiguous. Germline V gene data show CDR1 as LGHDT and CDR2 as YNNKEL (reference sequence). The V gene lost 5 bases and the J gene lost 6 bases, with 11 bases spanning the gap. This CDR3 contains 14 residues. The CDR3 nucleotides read TGTGCCAGCAGCAATGGACGGATTAATTCACCCCTCCACTTT. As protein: CASSNGRINSPLHF.

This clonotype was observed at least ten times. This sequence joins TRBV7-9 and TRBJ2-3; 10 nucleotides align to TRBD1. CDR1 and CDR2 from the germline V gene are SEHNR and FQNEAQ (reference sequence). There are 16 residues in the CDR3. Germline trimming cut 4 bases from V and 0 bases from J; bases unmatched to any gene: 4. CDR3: CASSYGGQGSTDTQYF. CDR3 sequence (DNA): TGTGCCAGCAGCTATGGGGGACAGGGGAGCACAGATACGCAGTATTTT.

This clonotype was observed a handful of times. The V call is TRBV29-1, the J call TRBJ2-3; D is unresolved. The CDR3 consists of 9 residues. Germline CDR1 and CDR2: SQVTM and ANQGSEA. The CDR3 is CFSPDTQYF. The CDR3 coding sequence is TGCTTTAGCCCAGATACGCAGTATTTT.

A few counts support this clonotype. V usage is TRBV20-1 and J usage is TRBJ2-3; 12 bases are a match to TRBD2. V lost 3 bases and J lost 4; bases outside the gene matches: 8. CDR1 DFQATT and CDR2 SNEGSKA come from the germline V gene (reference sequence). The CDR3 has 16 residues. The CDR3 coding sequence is TGCAGTGCTAGCCCTGGACTAGCGGGAATAGCAGATACGCAGTATTTT. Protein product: CSASPGLAGIADTQYF.

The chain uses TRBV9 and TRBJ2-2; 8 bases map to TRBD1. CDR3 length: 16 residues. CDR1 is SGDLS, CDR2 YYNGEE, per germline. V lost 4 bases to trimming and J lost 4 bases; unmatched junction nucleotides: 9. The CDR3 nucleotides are TGTGCCAGCAGCCCCTACGACAGGGGAAGCACCGGGGAGCTGTTTTTT. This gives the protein CASSPYDRGSTGELFF.